The clone carrying this T cell receptor beta chain was detected many times. What it binds is not known. This sample stems from a study of early T cells in non-severe SARS-CoV-2 infection. Whole-study context: The authors sequenced bulk RNA from unsorted whole blood, leaving chains unpaired.

CDR1 is MNHNY and CDR2 is SVGAGI in the germline V gene (reference sequence). Trimming cost V 2 bases and J 7 bases, with 15 bases left between them. CDR3 size: 15 residues. Overall study results and limits: VDJdb matching, biased toward anti-spike CD8 responses, missed private and CD4 specificities.

The protocol attached unique molecular identifiers to individual cDNA molecules. TCRdb fed the 5' RACE reads into MiXCR, producing one record per CDR3 protein. The table records some 100,000 distinct CDR3 sequences, approximately 14% of them present only once. Input material: whole blood. The TCR originated in an adult who was a healthcare worker with PCR-confirmed SARS-CoV-2 infection or an uninfected control (not recorded which). This rearrangement joins TRBV6-6 to TRBJ2-1, with a possible D match to TRBD2 (7 bases). The CDR3 region is CASSYEGGPSNEQFF. The CDR3 DNA sequence: TGTGCCAGCAGTTACGAGGGGGGGCCTAGTAATGAGCAGTTCTTC.